These 9 T cell receptor beta chains share one sample of origin, sequenced in a study of Ad26.COV2.S vaccination and SARS-CoV-2 variants. The data were produced by immunoSEQ multiplex PCR, yet TCRdb's version contains in-frame clones alone and is incomplete. This table has about 350,000 clones, roughly 90% appearing once. The treatment is: 15 to 20 received Ad26.COV2.S at low or high dose, single or two shots; a few received placebo; per-sample allocation not given. Day 63 after the first vaccine or placebo injection was the time point for sampling. The input for sequencing was peripheral blood, taken in a trial of Ad26.COV2.S vaccine versus placebo. The receptor set was obtained from a person aged 18-60 years who received the Ad26.COV2.S COVID-19 vaccine or a placebo.

The chain joins TRBV7-3 to TRBJ2-7; D gene uncertain. This CDR3 is built from 12 residues. The V and J ends lost 2 bases and 7 bases respectively, with 9 bases between them. Germline V lookup: CDR1 SGHTA, CDR2 FQGTGA. The CDR3 region is CASSLDGMEQYF. The CDR3 bases are TGTGCCAGCAGCTTAGATGGGATGGAGCAGTACTTC. The full variable domain, its missing parts supplied by reference TRBV7-3 and TRBJ2-7, is GAGVSQTPSNKVTEKGKYVELRCDPISGHTALYWYRQSLGQGPEFLIYFQGTGAADDSGLPNDRFFAVRPEGSVSTLKIQRTERGDSAVYLCASSLDGMEQYFGPGTRLTVT.

The chain carries TRBV28 and TRBJ2-2; TRBD1 matches 7 bases. Germline CDR1 is MDHEN and CDR2 is SYDVKM. This CDR3 has 15 residues. Trimming at V came to 6 bases and at J to 5 bases, leaving 9 bases not matched to a gene. In nucleotides, the CDR3 is TGTGCCAGCAGGCCACAGGGGCTGAGGACCGGGGAGCTGTTTTTT. Its protein product is CASRPQGLRTGELFF. Complete variable domain (other parts from reference TRBV28 and TRBJ2-2): DVKVTQSSRYLVKRTGEKVFLECVQDMDHENMFWYRQDPGLGLRLIYFSYDVKMKEKGDIPEGYSVSREKKERFSLILESASTNQTSMYLCASRPQGLRTGELFFGEGSRLTVL.

This sequence joins TRBV6-5 and TRBJ1-2; D is unclear. The V end lost 5 bases, the J end lost 6 bases, and 13 bases lay between the germline ends. The CDR3 runs to 13 residues. CDR1 is MNHEY and CDR2 is SVGAGI in the germline V gene. This CDR3 reads CASSKKGRDGYTF. CDR3 DNA sequence: TGTGCCAGCAGTAAAAAGGGAAGGGATGGCTACACCTTC.

The chain couples TRBV4-2 to TRBJ1-3; the D gene is possibly TRBD1 (5 bases). CDR1 is LGHNA, CDR2 YNFKEQ, per germline. This CDR3 is built from 18 residues. The V end was cut by 1 base, the J end by 0 bases, with 16 bases between. The CDR3 DNA reads as TGTGCCAGCAGCCAAGTGGGGCGCGCGTATCTCTCTGGAAACACCATATATTTT. Its protein is CASSQVGRAYLSGNTIYF.

J is TRBJ2-6 and V is TRBV27; D is tentatively TRBD1 or TRBD2 (5 bases each). With 3 bases removed from V and 2 bases from J, the gap between germline ends came to 5 bases. This CDR3 is built from 14 residues. Germline lookup yields CDR1 MNHEY and CDR2 SMNVEV (reference sequence). For the CDR3, the DNA is TGTGCCAGCAGTTTGGGACCTGGGGCCAACGTCCTGACTTTC. As protein: CASSLGPGANVLTF.

The rearrangement uses TRBV11-3 and TRBJ2-1, with 15 bases identical to TRBD2. The CDR3 covers 14 residues. Germline values: CDR1 SGHNT, CDR2 YENEEA. J gave up 13 bases and V 5 bases, and 6 bases lay outside the gene matches. CDR3 loop: CASSHRTSGGVQFF. In nucleotides, the CDR3 is TGTGCCAGCAGCCACCGGACTAGCGGGGGGGTTCAGTTCTTC.

This chain connects TRBV6-6 to TRBJ2-3; D may be TRBD2 (6 bases). Trimming stripped 3 bases from V and 3 bases from J, with 7 bases between. Germline V gene data show CDR1 as MNHNY and CDR2 as SVGAGI (reference sequence). The CDR3 has 13 residues. The CDR3 sequence: CASSYRGTDTQYF. The CDR3 DNA follows: TGTGCCAGCAGTTATCGGGGGACAGATACGCAGTATTTT.

The chain uses TRBV4-3 and TRBJ1-2; D might be TRBD1 (5 bases). Germline V gene data show CDR1 as LGHNA and CDR2 as YSLEER. V lost 1 base, J lost 4 bases, and 19 bases lay in between. This CDR3 has 17 residues. This CDR3 is CASSQGTTDRFPYGYTF. The CDR3 DNA follows: TGCGCCAGCAGCCAAGGAACAACCGACAGATTCCCCTATGGCTACACCTTC.

The DNA for the CDR3 is TGCGCCAGCAGCCAAGGGTTCGGGGGGAATAGCAATCAGCCCCAGCATTTT. It translates to CASSQGFGGNSNQPQHF. The chain joins TRBV4-3 to TRBJ1-5; perhaps TRBD1 as D (5 bases). V gave up 1 base and J gave up 0 bases, with 13 bases separating them. The germline gives CDR1 LGHNA, CDR2 YSLEER. The CDR3 contains 17 residues.